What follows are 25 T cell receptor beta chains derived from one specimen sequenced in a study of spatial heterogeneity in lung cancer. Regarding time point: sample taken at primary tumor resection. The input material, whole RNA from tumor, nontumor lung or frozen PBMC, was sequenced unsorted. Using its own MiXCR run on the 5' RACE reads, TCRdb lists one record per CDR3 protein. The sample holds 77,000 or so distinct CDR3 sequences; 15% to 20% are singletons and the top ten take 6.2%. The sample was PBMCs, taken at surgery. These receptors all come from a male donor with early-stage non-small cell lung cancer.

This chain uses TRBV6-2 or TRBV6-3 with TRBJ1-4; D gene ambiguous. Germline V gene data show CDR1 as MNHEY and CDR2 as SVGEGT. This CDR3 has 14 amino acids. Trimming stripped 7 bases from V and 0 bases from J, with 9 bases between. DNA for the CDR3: TGTGCCAGCACCGACGGGTCAACTAATGAAAAACTGTTTTTT. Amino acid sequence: CASTDGSTNEKLFF.

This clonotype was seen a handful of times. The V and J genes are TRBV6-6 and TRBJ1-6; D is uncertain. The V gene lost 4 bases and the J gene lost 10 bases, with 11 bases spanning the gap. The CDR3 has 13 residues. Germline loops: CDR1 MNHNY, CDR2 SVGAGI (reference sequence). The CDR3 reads CASSWDGESPLHF. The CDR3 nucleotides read TGTGCCAGCAGTTGGGATGGGGAGTCACCCCTCCACTTT.

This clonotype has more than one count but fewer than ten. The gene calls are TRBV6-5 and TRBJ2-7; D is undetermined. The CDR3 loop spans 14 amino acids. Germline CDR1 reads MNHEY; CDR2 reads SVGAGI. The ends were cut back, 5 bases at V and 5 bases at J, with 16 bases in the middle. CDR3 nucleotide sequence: TGTGCCAGCAGTGCAACCGGGCCCAAAAACGAGCAGTACTTC. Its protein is CASSATGPKNEQYF.

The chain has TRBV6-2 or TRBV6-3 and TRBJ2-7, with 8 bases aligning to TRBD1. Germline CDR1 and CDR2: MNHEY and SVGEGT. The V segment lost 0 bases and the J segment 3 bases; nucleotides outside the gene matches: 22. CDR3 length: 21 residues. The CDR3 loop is CASSYSIENPLQGASDYEQYF. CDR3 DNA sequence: TGTGCCAGCAGTTACTCGATTGAAAACCCCCTGCAGGGGGCATCGGACTACGAGCAGTACTTC.

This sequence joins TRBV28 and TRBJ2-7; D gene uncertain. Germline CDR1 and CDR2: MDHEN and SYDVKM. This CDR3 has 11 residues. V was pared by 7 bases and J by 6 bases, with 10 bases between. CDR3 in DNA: TGTGCCAGCACCGCCTTCGCCGAGCAGTACTTC. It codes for CASTAFAEQYF.

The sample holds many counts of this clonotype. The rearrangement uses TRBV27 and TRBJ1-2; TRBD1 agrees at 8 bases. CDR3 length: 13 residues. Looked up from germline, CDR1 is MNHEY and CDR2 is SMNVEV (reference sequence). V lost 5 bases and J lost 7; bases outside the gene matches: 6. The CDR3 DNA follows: TGTGCCAGCAGTACCGGGACAGGAATTGGCTACACCTTC. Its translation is CASSTGTGIGYTF.

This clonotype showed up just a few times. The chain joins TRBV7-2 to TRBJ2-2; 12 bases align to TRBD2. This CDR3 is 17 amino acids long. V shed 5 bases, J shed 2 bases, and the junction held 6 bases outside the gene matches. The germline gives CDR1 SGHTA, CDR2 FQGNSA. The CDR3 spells CASSQLAGGFNTGELFF. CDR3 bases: TGTGCCAGCAGCCAACTAGCGGGGGGATTCAACACCGGGGAGCTGTTTTTT. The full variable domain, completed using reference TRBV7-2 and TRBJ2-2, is GAGVSQSPSNKVTEKGKDVELRCDPISGHTALYWYRQSLGQGLEFLIYFQGNSAPDKSGLPSDRFSAERTGGSVSTLTIQRTQQEDSAVYLCASSQLAGGFNTGELFFGEGSRLTVL.

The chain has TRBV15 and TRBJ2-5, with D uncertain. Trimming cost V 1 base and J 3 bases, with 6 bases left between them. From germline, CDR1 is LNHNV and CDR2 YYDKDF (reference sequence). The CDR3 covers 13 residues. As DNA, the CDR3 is TGTGCCACCAGCAGAGGAAAGGAAGAGACCCAGTACTTC. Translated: CATSRGKEETQYF.

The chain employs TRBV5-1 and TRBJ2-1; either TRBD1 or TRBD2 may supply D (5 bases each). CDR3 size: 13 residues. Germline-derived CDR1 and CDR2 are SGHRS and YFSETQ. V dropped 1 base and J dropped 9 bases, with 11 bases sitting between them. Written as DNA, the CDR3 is TGCGCCAGCAGCTTGTCTTTTGGGGGTGAGCAGTTCTTC. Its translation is CASSLSFGGEQFF.

The DNA of the CDR3 is TGCAGTGCTAGGACGCCAGGGCGGGGGAACACTGAAGCTTTCTTT. Amino acids: CSARTPGRGNTEAFF. This rearrangement joins TRBV20-1 to TRBJ1-1, with D possibly matching TRBD1 (5 bases). Germline-derived CDR1 and CDR2 are DFQATT and SNEGSKA (reference sequence). The CDR3 spans 15 residues. V lost 3 bases, J lost 1 base, and 15 bases lay in between.

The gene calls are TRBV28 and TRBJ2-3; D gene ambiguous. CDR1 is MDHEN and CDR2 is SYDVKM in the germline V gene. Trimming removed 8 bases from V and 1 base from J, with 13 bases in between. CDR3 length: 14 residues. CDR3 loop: CASGVHGGTDTQYF. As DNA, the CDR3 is TGTGCCAGCGGGGTGCATGGGGGCACAGATACGCAGTATTTT. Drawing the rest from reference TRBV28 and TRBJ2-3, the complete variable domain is DVKVTQSSRYLVKRTGEKVFLECVQDMDHENMFWYRQDPGLGLRLIYFSYDVKMKEKGDIPEGYSVSREKKERFSLILESASTNQTSMYLCASGVHGGTDTQYFGPGTRLTVL.

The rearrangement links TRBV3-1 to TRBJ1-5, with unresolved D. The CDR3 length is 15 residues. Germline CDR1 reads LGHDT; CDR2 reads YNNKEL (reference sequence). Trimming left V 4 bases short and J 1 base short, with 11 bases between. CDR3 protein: CASSPTKKSNQPQHF. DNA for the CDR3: TGTGCCAGCAGCCCAACTAAGAAAAGCAATCAGCCCCAGCATTTT.

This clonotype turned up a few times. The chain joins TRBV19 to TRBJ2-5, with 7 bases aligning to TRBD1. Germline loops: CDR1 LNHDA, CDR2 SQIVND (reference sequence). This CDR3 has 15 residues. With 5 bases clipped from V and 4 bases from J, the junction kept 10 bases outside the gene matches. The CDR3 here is CASSFRGNSRETQYF. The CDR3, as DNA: TGTGCCAGTAGTTTCAGGGGGAATAGTCGAGAGACCCAGTACTTC.

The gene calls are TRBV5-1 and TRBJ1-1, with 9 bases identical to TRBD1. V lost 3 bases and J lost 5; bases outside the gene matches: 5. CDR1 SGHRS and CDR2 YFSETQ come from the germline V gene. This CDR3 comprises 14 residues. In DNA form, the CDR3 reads TGCGCCAGCAGCTGGGGACAGGGAGGTACTGAAGCTTTCTTT. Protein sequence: CASSWGQGGTEAFF.

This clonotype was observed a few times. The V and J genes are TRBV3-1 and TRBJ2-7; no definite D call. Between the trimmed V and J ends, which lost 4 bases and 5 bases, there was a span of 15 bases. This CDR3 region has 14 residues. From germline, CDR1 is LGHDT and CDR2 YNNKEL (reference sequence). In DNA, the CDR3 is TGTGCCAGCAGCCCCCTGAGGTATGAGGACGAGCAGTACTTC. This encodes CASSPLRYEDEQYF.

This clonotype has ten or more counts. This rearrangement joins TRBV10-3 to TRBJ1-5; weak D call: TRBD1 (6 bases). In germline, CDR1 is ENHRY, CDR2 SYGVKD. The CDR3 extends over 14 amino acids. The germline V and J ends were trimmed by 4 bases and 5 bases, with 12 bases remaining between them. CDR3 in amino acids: CAISAGPGDQPQHF. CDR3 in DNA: TGTGCCATCAGTGCAGGGCCAGGGGATCAGCCCCAGCATTTT.

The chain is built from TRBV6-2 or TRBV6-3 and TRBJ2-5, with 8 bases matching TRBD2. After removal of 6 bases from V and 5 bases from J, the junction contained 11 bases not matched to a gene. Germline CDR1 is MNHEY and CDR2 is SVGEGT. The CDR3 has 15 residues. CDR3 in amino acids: CASRSGTRGQETQYF. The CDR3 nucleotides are TGTGCCAGCAGATCCGGGACTAGAGGGCAGGAGACCCAGTACTTC.

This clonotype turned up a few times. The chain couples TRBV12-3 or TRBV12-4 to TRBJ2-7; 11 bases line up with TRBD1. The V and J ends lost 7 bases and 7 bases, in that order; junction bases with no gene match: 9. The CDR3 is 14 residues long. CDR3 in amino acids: CASTRTGGYLEQYF. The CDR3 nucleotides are TGTGCCAGCACCAGGACAGGGGGCTACTTAGAGCAGTACTTC.

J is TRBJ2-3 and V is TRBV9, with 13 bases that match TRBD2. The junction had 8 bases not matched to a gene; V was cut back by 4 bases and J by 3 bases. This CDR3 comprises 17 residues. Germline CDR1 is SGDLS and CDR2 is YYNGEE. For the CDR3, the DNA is TGTGCCAGCAGCCCCCGACTAGCGGGAGGTCCGACAGATACGCAGTATTTT. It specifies CASSPRLAGGPTDTQYF.

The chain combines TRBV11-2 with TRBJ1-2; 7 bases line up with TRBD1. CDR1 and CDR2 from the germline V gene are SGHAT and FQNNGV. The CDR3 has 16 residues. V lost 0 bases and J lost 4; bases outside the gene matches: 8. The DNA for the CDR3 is TGTGCCAGCAGCTTAGAGGGGACAGCCACCGGCTATGGCTACACCTTC. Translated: CASSLEGTATGYGYTF.

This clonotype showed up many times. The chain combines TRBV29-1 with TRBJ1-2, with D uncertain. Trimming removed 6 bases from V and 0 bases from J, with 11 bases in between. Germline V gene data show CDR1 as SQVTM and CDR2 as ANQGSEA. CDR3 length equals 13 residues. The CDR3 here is CSVADESNYGYTF. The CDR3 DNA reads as TGCAGCGTCGCCGATGAGTCTAACTATGGCTACACCTTC. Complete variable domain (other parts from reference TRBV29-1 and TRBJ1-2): SAVISQKPSRDICQRGTSLTIQCQVDSQVTMMFWYRQQPGQSLTLIATANQGSEATYESGFVIDKFPISRPNLTFSTLTVSNMSPEDSSIYLCSVADESNYGYTFGSGTRLTVV.

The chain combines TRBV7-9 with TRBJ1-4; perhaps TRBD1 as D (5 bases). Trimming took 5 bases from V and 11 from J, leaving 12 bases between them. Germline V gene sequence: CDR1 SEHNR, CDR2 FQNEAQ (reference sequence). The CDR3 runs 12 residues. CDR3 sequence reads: CASSTTEGKLFF. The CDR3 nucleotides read TGTGCCAGCAGCACGACAGAGGGGAAACTGTTTTTT. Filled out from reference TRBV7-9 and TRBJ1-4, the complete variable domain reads DTGVSQNPRHKITKRGQNVTFRCDPISEHNRLYWYRQTLGQGPEFLTYFQNEAQLEKSRLLSDRFSAERPKGSFSTLEIQRTEQGDSAMYLCASSTTEGKLFFGSGTQLSVL.

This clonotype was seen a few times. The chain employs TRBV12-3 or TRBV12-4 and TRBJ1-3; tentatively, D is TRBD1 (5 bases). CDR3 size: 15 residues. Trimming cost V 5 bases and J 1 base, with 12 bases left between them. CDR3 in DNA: TGTGCCAGCAGTGACCCCGGGGGTTCTGGAAACACCATATATTTT. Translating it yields CASSDPGGSGNTIYF.

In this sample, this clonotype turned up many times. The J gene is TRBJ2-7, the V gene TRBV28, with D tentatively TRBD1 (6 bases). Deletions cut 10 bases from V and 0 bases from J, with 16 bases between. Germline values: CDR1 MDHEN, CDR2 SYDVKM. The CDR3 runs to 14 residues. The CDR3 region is CAIAQGLHSYEQYF. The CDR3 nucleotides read TGTGCCATCGCCCAGGGGCTCCACTCCTACGAGCAGTACTTC. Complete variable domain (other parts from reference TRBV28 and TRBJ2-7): DVKVTQSSRYLVKRTGEKVFLECVQDMDHENMFWYRQDPGLGLRLIYFSYDVKMKEKGDIPEGYSVSREKKERFSLILESASTNQTSMYLCAIAQGLHSYEQYFGPGTRLTVT.

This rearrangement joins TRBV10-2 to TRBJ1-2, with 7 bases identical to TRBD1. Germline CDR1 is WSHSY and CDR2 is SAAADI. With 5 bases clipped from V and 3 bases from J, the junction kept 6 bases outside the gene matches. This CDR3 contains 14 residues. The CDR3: CASSSFDRDYGYTF. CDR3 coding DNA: TGCGCCAGCAGTTCCTTCGACAGGGACTATGGCTACACCTTC.